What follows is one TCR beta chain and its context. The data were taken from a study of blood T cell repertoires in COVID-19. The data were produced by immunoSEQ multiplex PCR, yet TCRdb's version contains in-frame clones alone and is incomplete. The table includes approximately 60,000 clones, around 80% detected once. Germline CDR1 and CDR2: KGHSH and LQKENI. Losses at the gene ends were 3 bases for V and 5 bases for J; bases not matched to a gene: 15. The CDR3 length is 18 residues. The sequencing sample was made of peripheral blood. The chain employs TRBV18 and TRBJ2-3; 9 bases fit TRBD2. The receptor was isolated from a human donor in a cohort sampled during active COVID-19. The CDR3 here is CASSPFGRGGGFGDTQYF. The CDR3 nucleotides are TGTGCCAGCTCACCCTTCGGTCGCGGGGGGGGCTTTGGAGATACGCAGTATTTT.